The 8 T cell receptor beta chains below all came from one sample that was sequenced in a study of CD8 T cells in ankylosing spondylitis. The study, taken as a whole, reports: Characteristic, it appeared, of ankylosing spondylitis blood was a TCR beta motif of eight highly homologous variants.

Their recognized antigens are unknown. TCRdb passed the 5' RACE reads through MiXCR, listing each CDR3 protein once. Here the sample spans around 890,000 distinct CDR3 sequences, roughly 10% being singletons. The source material was blood, either unsorted or a sorted T cell fraction (not recorded which). These receptors came from a male donor with ankylosing spondylitis.

This clonotype was detected a few times. The chain links TRBV12-3 or TRBV12-4 to TRBJ2-6; no clear D. V dropped 3 bases and J dropped 1 base, with 7 bases sitting between them. CDR3 size: 15 residues. The CDR3 nucleotides read TGTGCCAGCAGTTTTTCAGTTTCTGGGGCCAACGTCCTGACTTTC. Translating gives CASSFSVSGANVLTF.

This clonotype was detected a few times. The rearrangement links TRBV2 to TRBJ2-3; the match to TRBD2 covers 11 bases. Germline V gene sequence: CDR1 SNHLY, CDR2 FYNNEI. V gave up 3 bases and J gave up 2 bases; unmatched junction bases: 4. CDR3 length equals 16 residues. The CDR3 nucleotides are TGTGCCAGCAGTGATGGGACTAGCGGCTACACAGATACGCAGTATTTT. Translated: CASSDGTSGYTDTQYF.

This chain joins TRBV6-2 or TRBV6-3 and TRBJ2-7, with 9 bases fitting TRBD1. CDR3 length: 15 residues. V lost 5 bases and J lost 5; bases outside the gene matches: 10. CDR1 is MNHEY, CDR2 SVGEGT, per germline. The CDR3 sequence: CASSPRDRDQDEQYF. CDR3 nucleotide sequence: TGTGCCAGCAGTCCCAGGGACAGGGACCAAGACGAGCAGTACTTC.

This clonotype was detected a few times. V usage is TRBV6-2 or TRBV6-3 and J usage is TRBJ2-7; tentatively, D is TRBD1 (6 bases). V lost 4 bases, J lost 1 base, and 11 bases lay in between. Germline V lookup: CDR1 MNHEY, CDR2 SVGEGT. The length of the CDR3 is 14 residues. The CDR3 DNA follows: TGTGCCAGCAGTTCAGGGGACGTTTCCTACGAGCAGTACTTC. Residues: CASSSGDVSYEQYF.

This clonotype was found many times. This chain uses TRBV20-1 with TRBJ2-3; 8 nucleotides match TRBD2. V lost 6 bases and J lost 2; bases outside the gene matches: 4. Germline CDR1 DFQATT, CDR2 SNEGSKA (reference sequence). This CDR3 has 13 amino acids. The CDR3 DNA sequence: TGCAGTGCCTTAGCGGGATACACAGATACGCAGTATTTT. This sequence encodes CSALAGYTDTQYF.

There are a few counts of this clonotype. J is TRBJ2-1 and V is TRBV7-9; maybe TRBD2 (5 bases). The ends were cut back, 1 base at V and 8 bases at J, with 12 bases in the middle. This CDR3 contains 14 residues. Germline V gene data show CDR1 as SEHNR and CDR2 as FQNEAQ (reference sequence). The CDR3 nucleotides read TGTGCCAGCAGCTTAGTCGGCGGGCAGGATGAGCAGTTCTTC. Its protein is CASSLVGGQDEQFF.

A few counts support this clonotype. This chain uses TRBV10-3 with TRBJ2-5; the match to TRBD2 covers 8 bases. The CDR3 is 14 amino acids. CDR1 is ENHRY and CDR2 is SYGVKD in the germline V gene. J lost 5 bases, V lost 6 bases, and 8 bases had no gene match. The CDR3 coding sequence is TGTGCCATCAGAGATAGCGGGACCGGGGAGACCCAGTACTTC. Translation: CAIRDSGTGETQYF.

This clonotype was detected many times. J is TRBJ1-5 and V is TRBV7-2, with D tentatively TRBD1 (6 bases). V dropped 5 bases and J dropped 5 bases, with 19 bases sitting between them. The germline gives CDR1 SGHTA, CDR2 FQGNSA. This CDR3 is 16 amino acids long. The CDR3: CASSRQVGGADQPQHF. CDR3 nucleotides: TGTGCCAGCAGCCGCCAGGTGGGGGGGGCCGATCAGCCCCAGCATTTT.